The T cell receptor (beta chain) described here comes from a study of T cell repertoires in cytomegalovirus infection. The wider study: Both a matching HLA type and CMV infection were indicated by public TCR beta signatures. Findings and limits, study-wide: Public TCR beta family frequency separated CMV-and-HLA carriers, including in an independent cohort. Dominating the ex vivo response were TCR beta clonotypes that were CMV-specific and HLA-C-restricted.

In its sample, this clonotype was seen many times. Its antigen is still unknown. Looked up from germline, CDR1 is MDHEN and CDR2 is SYDVKM. Trimming pared 3 bases from V and 0 bases from J, leaving 14 bases between. This CDR3 has 16 residues. TCRdb re-called the reads through MiXCR, storing one row per CDR3 protein. This sample has about 830,000 distinct CDR3 sequences; around a third occur once, and the top ten carry 9.5% to 15%. The specimen comprised cultured CD8+ T cells from PBMCs, sampled from culture after CMV antigen stimulation. The rearrangement joins TRBV28 to TRBJ1-1, with a tentative D call TRBD1 (6 bases). The clonotype originates from a human donor in good health (CMV status not recorded). Some clones in this sample may be carry-over from other donors' samples. The CDR3 region is CASSLSRGLMNTEAFF. For the CDR3, the DNA is TGTGCCAGCAGTTTGTCCAGGGGACTGATGAACACTGAAGCTTTCTTT.